The next 11 T cell receptor beta chains were all read from a single sample in a study of T cell clonotyping in hematopoietic cell transplantation listed by TCRdb under 2021. Libraries were prepared through the immunoSEQ multiplex PCR assay. The source is immuneACCESS, and TCRdb retained only in-frame sequences with V and J called. Part of the clones is not carried over; for the studies checked, unresolved V genes explain less than half of this, and the remainder is unexplained. The sample contains approximately 2,000 clones, around 94% of them found a single time. The ten largest clonotypes hold roughly 4.6% of the sample. Sequences were obtained from peripheral blood mononuclear cells. Receptors originate from a man between 45 and 60 years old in good health. Some clones in this sample may be carry-over from other donors' samples.

The rearrangement uses TRBV2 and TRBJ1-5; perhaps TRBD1 as D (5 bases). There are 13 residues in the CDR3. The germline V gene encodes CDR1 SNHLY and CDR2 FYNNEI. V shed 5 bases and J shed 5 bases, with 10 bases lying between them. The CDR3, as DNA: TGTGCCAGCAGTCAGACAGAGTATCAGCCCCAGCATTTT. Translation: CASSQTEYQPQHF.

The chain combines TRBV2 with TRBJ2-3; a weak D match, TRBD1 (6 bases). Germline V gene data show CDR1 as SNHLY and CDR2 as FYNNEI. The CDR3 loop spans 12 amino acids. Trimming took off 6 bases at V and 10 bases at J, with 14 bases between the two ends. CDR3 DNA: TGTGCCAGCAGGACGACAGGTCTGTCGCAGTATTTT. Translation gives CASRTTGLSQYF.

This chain connects TRBV30 to TRBJ1-2, with TRBD1 identical over 7 bases. The V gene end was trimmed by 7 bases and the J gene end by 2 bases; junction bases not matched to a gene: 13. CDR1 GTSNPN and CDR2 SVGIG come from the germline V gene (reference sequence). CDR3 size: 15 residues. The CDR3 loop reads CASPLGRDRNYGYTF. In nucleotides, the CDR3 is TGTGCCTCCCCCCTAGGACGGGACAGAAACTATGGCTACACCTTC.

The chain has TRBV6-1 and TRBJ1-4; D unresolved. The CDR3 runs 15 residues. Trimming cost V 3 bases and J 8 bases, with 16 bases left between them. Germline assignment: CDR1 MNHNS and CDR2 SASEGT. The chain's CDR3 is CASSDPRGNREKLFF. CDR3 bases: TGTGCCAGCAGTGACCCGCGGGGAAATCGGGAAAAACTGTTTTTT.

V gene TRBV10-3 combines with J gene TRBJ1-1; D is possibly TRBD1 (5 bases). CDR1 and CDR2 (germline): ENHRY, SYGVKD. CDR3 length: 14 residues. V lost 5 bases and J 1 base, leaving 11 bases between the germline ends. CDR3 in amino acids: CAISKGQGNTEAFF. As DNA, the CDR3 is TGTGCCATCAGTAAAGGACAAGGGAACACTGAAGCTTTCTTT.

With regard to this clone: This may be a read error, as it is one base from a much larger clone. Other DNA sequences within the sample encode an identical CDR3. V gene TRBV19 combines with J gene TRBJ1-5; D remains ambiguous. The CDR3 covers 12 residues. Germline CDR1 and CDR2: LNHDA and SQIVND (reference sequence). The CDR3 sequence: CASSIGIQPQHF. The CDR3 nucleotides read TGTGCCAGTAGTATAGGGATTCAGCCCCAGCATTTC.

The V call is TRBV11-2, the J call TRBJ2-3; TRBD1 aligns across 7 bases. This CDR3 spans 15 amino acids. Germline values: CDR1 SGHAT, CDR2 FQNNGV. Germline trimming cut 5 bases from V and 2 bases from J; bases unmatched to any gene: 7. CDR3 loop: CASSKRQGITDTQYF. The CDR3 DNA reads TGTGCCAGCAGCAAACGACAGGGTATCACAGATACGCAGTATTTT.

The chain recombines TRBV7-6 with TRBJ1-2, with 7 bases that match TRBD1. V shed 5 bases and J 4 bases; nucleotides not matched to a gene: 7. CDR1 is SGHVS, CDR2 FNYEAQ, per germline. This CDR3 is built from 14 residues. CDR3 bases: TGTGCCAGCAGCCCGCTAGGGACAGCCTATGGCTACACCTTC. Translated: CASSPLGTAYGYTF.

The chain couples TRBV9 to TRBJ1-3; D unresolved. The CDR3 totals 14 residues. The germline gives CDR1 SGDLS, CDR2 YYNGEE. The V end was cut by 3 bases, the J end by 7 bases, with 14 bases between. The CDR3 sequence is CASSDPRGGNTIYF. The CDR3 nucleotides read TGTGCCAGCAGCGATCCCCGGGGTGGGAACACCATATATTTT.

The chain links TRBV7-8 to TRBJ2-7; 9 nucleotides match TRBD1. J lost 7 bases, V lost 3 bases, and 7 bases had no gene match. Germline loops: CDR1 SGHVS, CDR2 FQNEAQ. The CDR3 contains 14 residues. The CDR3 region is CASSLRQGGGEQYF. The CDR3 nucleotides read TGTGCCAGCAGCTTGCGACAGGGGGGGGGAGAGCAGTACTTC. The whole variable domain, filled in from reference TRBV7-8 and TRBJ2-7, reads GAGVSQSPRYKVAKRGQDVALRCDPISGHVSLFWYQQALGQGPEFLTYFQNEAQLDKSGLPSDRFFAERPEGSVSTLKIQRTQQEDSAVYLCASSLRQGGGEQYFGPGTRLTVT.

The chain joins TRBV27 to TRBJ2-1; 11 positions agree with TRBD1. This CDR3 comprises 13 residues. Looked up from germline, CDR1 is MNHEY and CDR2 is SMNVEV (reference sequence). V was clipped by 3 bases and J by 12 bases; unmatched bases: 4. CDR3 nucleotides: TGTGCCAGCAGTTTCGGCGGGACAGGGGGGCAGTTCTTC. Protein: CASSFGGTGGQFF.